These 16 T cell receptor beta chains came from one sample sequenced in a study of spatial heterogeneity in lung cancer. Time point denoted: sample taken at primary tumor resection. Whole RNA, which was extracted from tumor, nontumor lung tissue or frozen PBMC, was sequenced without any cell sorting. TCRdb redid the calling of the 5' RACE reads with MiXCR, one entry per CDR3 protein. The profile covers 85,000 to 100,000 distinct CDR3 sequences, with less than 15% appearing a single time and over 40% taken by the ten largest. The sample consisted of PBMCs, taken at surgery. Receptors originate from a male donor with early-stage non-small cell lung cancer.

To note about this clonotype: The conserved final phenylalanine or tryptophan is absent from the CDR3, which likely points to a read error. The V and J genes are TRBV11-1 and TRBJ2-3; D is possibly TRBD1 (5 bases). The V end lost 3 bases, the J end lost 2 bases, and 12 bases lay between the germline ends. Per germline, CDR1 SGHAT and CDR2 FQDESV (reference sequence). The CDR3 loop spans 15 amino acids. In nucleotides, the CDR3 is TGTGCCAGCAGCTTCACAGGTTTTGACACAGATACGCAGTATTCT. It translates to CASSFTGFDTDTQYS.

This chain connects TRBV7-2 to TRBJ2-3; TRBD1 matches 7 bases. Germline V CDR1 and CDR2: SGHTA, FQGNSA. Trimming at V came to 4 bases and at J to 4 bases, leaving 8 bases not matched to a gene. The CDR3 is made up of 15 amino acids. The CDR3 DNA is TGTGCCAGCAGCTCAGGGGGATCCCTCGCAGATACGCAGTATTTT. Residues: CASSSGGSLADTQYF.

This clonotype was seen only a few times. V usage is TRBV6-5 and J usage is TRBJ1-4; D unclear. The CDR3 spans 16 residues. Germline CDR1 is MNHEY and CDR2 is SVGAGI. The V and J ends lost 0 bases and 3 bases respectively, with 11 bases between them. Here the CDR3 DNA reads TGTGCCAGCAGTTACTCGGGAGACGGCGCTAATGAAAAACTGTTTTTT. It codes for CASSYSGDGANEKLFF.

The chain links TRBV11-2 to TRBJ2-2; D possibly uses TRBD1 or TRBD2 (6 bases each). This CDR3 region has 16 residues. The V end lost 8 bases, the J end lost 1 base, and 17 bases lay between the germline ends. From germline, CDR1 is SGHAT and CDR2 FQNNGV. Here the CDR3 reads CASARGRGQNTGELFF. CDR3 in DNA: TGTGCCAGCGCTCGTGGGCGGGGACAGAACACCGGGGAGCTGTTTTTT. Using reference TRBV11-2 and TRBJ2-2 for the parts outside the CDR3, the full variable domain is EAGVAQSPRYKIIEKRQSVAFWCNPISGHATLYWYQQILGQGPKLLIQFQNNGVVDDSQLPKDRFSAERLKGVDSTLKIQPAKLEDSAVYLCASARGRGQNTGELFFGEGSRLTVL.

This clonotype appeared many times. The chain uses TRBV5-6 and TRBJ1-3, with 9 bases aligning to TRBD1. V trimming: 4 bases; J trimming: 0 bases; junction bases outside the gene matches: 5. The length of the CDR3 is 16 residues. The germline V gene encodes CDR1 SGHDT and CDR2 YYEEEE. The CDR3 DNA sequence: TGTGCCAGCAGCCCCGACAGGGGGTTCTCTGGAAACACCATATATTTT. It specifies CASSPDRGFSGNTIYF.

The chain is built from TRBV6-4 and TRBJ2-4; D not resolved. CDR1 is MRHNA, CDR2 SNTAGT, per germline. The CDR3 has 13 residues. The V end lost 6 bases, the J end lost 8 bases, and 14 bases lay between the germline ends. The CDR3 loop reads CASSPRVRDIQYF. CDR3 nucleotide sequence: TGTGCCAGCAGCCCTAGGGTTAGAGACATTCAGTACTTC.

The rearrangement links TRBV6-2 or TRBV6-3 to TRBJ2-7, with no clear D. Trimming stripped 2 bases from V and 3 bases from J, with 14 bases between. This CDR3 is 15 amino acids long. The germline CDR1 and CDR2 sequences are MNHEY and SVGEGT. The CDR3 is CASSYVGIGFYEQYF. The CDR3 coding sequence is TGTGCCAGCAGTTACGTGGGAATCGGGTTCTACGAGCAGTACTTC.

This clonotype was picked up a small number of times. This sequence joins TRBV28 and TRBJ2-3; the D is unclear. V dropped 5 bases and J dropped 0 bases, with 18 bases sitting between them. The CDR3 contains 17 residues. Looked up from germline, CDR1 is MDHEN and CDR2 is SYDVKM. The CDR3 loop reads CASSPLGSPFSTDTQYF. The CDR3 coding sequence is TGTGCCAGCAGTCCCCTAGGGTCCCCATTTAGCACAGATACGCAGTATTTT.

This clonotype was detected a few times. The chain has TRBV5-4 and TRBJ2-3; D gene unclear. V lost 4 bases and J 3 bases, leaving 15 bases between the germline ends. The CDR3 contains 15 residues. Germline assignment: CDR1 SGHNT and CDR2 YYREEE (reference sequence). The chain's CDR3 is CASSEDPQRTDTQYF. The CDR3 DNA reads TGTGCCAGCAGCGAAGACCCCCAGAGAACAGATACGCAGTATTTT.

This clonotype has just a few counts. The chain combines TRBV11-2 with TRBJ1-5, with TRBD1 as a possible D gene (5 bases). Trimming took off 0 bases at V and 3 bases at J, with 9 bases between the two ends. Germline CDR1 is SGHAT and CDR2 is FQNNGV. The CDR3 length is 15 residues. The CDR3 nucleotides are TGTGCCAGCAGCTTAGACCCGGGGGTCAATCAGCCCCAGCATTTT. This translates into CASSLDPGVNQPQHF.

Points on this clonotype: Since a much larger clone is just one base distant, this may be a read error. The chain couples TRBV18 to TRBJ2-7; D is unresolved. The germline CDR1 and CDR2 sequences are KGHSH and LQKENI. This CDR3 is built from 13 residues. For the CDR3, the DNA is TGTGCCAGCTCACCGGCCGAGACCTACGAGCAGCACTTC. Encoded protein: CASSPAETYEQHF.

At least ten counts were recorded for this clonotype. This chain's CDR3 is CASRDSLRAQETQYF. CDR3 nucleotide sequence: TGTGCCAGTAGGGACTCTCTGAGGGCCCAAGAGACCCAGTACTTC. The genes are TRBV19 and TRBJ2-5, with D possibly being TRBD2 (5 bases). The CDR3 extends over 15 amino acids. CDR1 and CDR2 from the germline V gene are LNHDA and SQIVND (reference sequence). Between the trimmed V and J ends, which lost 6 bases and 1 base, there was a span of 15 bases.

The chain carries TRBV5-1 and TRBJ1-2; 7 bases fit TRBD1. V shed 0 bases, J shed 6 bases, and the junction held 8 bases outside the gene matches. Germline CDR1 and CDR2: SGHRS and YFSETQ. This CDR3 spans 15 amino acids. As DNA, the CDR3 is TGCGCCAGCAGCTTGGATGCGGGGACAGTAAATGGCTACACCTTC. Translating gives CASSLDAGTVNGYTF.

This rearrangement joins TRBV18 to TRBJ1-2; D unresolved. The germline V gene encodes CDR1 KGHSH and CDR2 LQKENI. Between the trimmed V and J ends, which lost 4 bases and 2 bases, there was a span of 14 bases. The CDR3 sequence is 15 residues long. The CDR3 spells CASSLTDKNNYGYTF. The CDR3 nucleotides are TGTGCCAGCTCACTCACAGACAAGAACAACTATGGCTACACCTTC.

The sample holds a few counts of this clonotype. The J gene is TRBJ2-1, the V gene TRBV6-1; TRBD1 matches 9 bases. The CDR3 has 14 residues. V was clipped by 4 bases and J by 8 bases; unmatched bases: 6. Germline V gives CDR1 MNHNS, CDR2 SASEGT. The DNA of the CDR3 is TGTGCCAGCAGTGTAGACAGGGGGAGCGATGAGCAGTTCTTC. Translation: CASSVDRGSDEQFF.

The rearrangement links TRBV6-5 to TRBJ1-1; perhaps TRBD1 as D (6 bases). The V gene's germline CDR1 is MNHEY and CDR2 SVGAGI. V lost 7 bases, J lost 4 bases, and 13 bases lay in between. The CDR3 is 13 residues long. The CDR3 DNA reads as TGTGCCAGCAAAGAAGGGGGGGGCACTGAAGCTTTCTTT. Encoded protein: CASKEGGGTEAFF.